The 8 T cell receptor beta chains presented below share a single source sample, sequenced in a study of blood T cells in healthy people across ages. A second PCR, run for roughly 7 to 11 cycles, used a sample-barcoded 5' primer plus a J-beta primer mix. TCRdb itself ran the 5' RACE reads through MiXCR, one entry per CDR3 protein. Of approximately 800,000 distinct CDR3 sequences in the sample, just under 25% were seen once. Another study also made use of these data, one on T cells of mothers and their children.

Sequenced sample: blood. The receptor set was obtained from a boy aged 10-17 years in good health.

The chain recombines TRBV3-1 with TRBJ2-3; D is possibly TRBD1 (6 bases). Deletions cut 3 bases from V and 3 bases from J, with 13 bases between. Germline loops: CDR1 LGHDT, CDR2 YNNKEL (reference sequence). The CDR3 is made up of 15 amino acids. DNA for the CDR3: TGTGCCAGCAGCCAGGGGGCTCTTAGTACAGATACGCAGTATTTT. Translating it yields CASSQGALSTDTQYF.

The gene calls are TRBV20-1 and TRBJ2-1; 12 positions agree with TRBD2. This CDR3 is built from 15 residues. Germline CDR1 and CDR2: DFQATT and SNEGSKA (reference sequence). After removal of 2 bases from V and 5 bases from J, the junction contained 4 bases not matched to a gene. DNA of the CDR3: TGCAGTGCTAGATCCGGACTAGCGGGAAACAATGAGCAGTTCTTC. Translated, it gives CSARSGLAGNNEQFF.

This clonotype was picked up a small number of times. CDR3 bases: TGCAGTGCTAGCCCTCACGAGGGCTCCTATAATTCACCCCTCCACTTT. It is translated as CSASPHEGSYNSPLHF. The rearrangement links TRBV20-1 to TRBJ1-6; D is unresolved. V was pared by 3 bases and J by 0 bases, with 12 bases between. Germline CDR1 DFQATT, CDR2 SNEGSKA (reference sequence). The CDR3 contains 16 residues.

A few counts support this clonotype. Written as DNA, the CDR3 is TGTGCCAGCAGCCGGGACACCTTCACTGAAGCTTTCTTT. It encodes CASSRDTFTEAFF. V gene TRBV7-9 combines with J gene TRBJ1-1; weak D call: TRBD1 (6 bases). There are 13 residues in the CDR3. The V gene lost 5 bases and the J gene lost 4 bases, with 11 bases spanning the gap. The germline CDR1 and CDR2 sequences are SEHNR and FQNEAQ (reference sequence).

The V and J genes are TRBV5-6 and TRBJ2-5; 10 positions match TRBD1. The J call may be faulty, since TRBJ2-7 better matches the DNA end. The CDR3 is 14 residues long. From germline, CDR1 is SGHDT and CDR2 YYEEEE. The CDR3 sequence: CASSLDRGHREQYF. The CDR3 nucleotides are TGTGCCAGCAGTTTAGACAGGGGGCATCGCGAGCAGTACTTC.

This clonotype was detected ten times or more. This chain connects TRBV27 to TRBJ2-5, with a possible D match to TRBD2 (6 bases). Germline V gene data show CDR1 as MNHEY and CDR2 as SMNVEV (reference sequence). The CDR3 totals 15 residues. With 3 bases removed from V and 1 base from J, the gap between germline ends came to 12 bases. The CDR3 is CASSFLGGSQETQYF. CDR3 DNA: TGTGCCAGCAGTTTTTTGGGGGGATCCCAAGAGACCCAGTACTTC.

The chain is built from TRBV7-9 and TRBJ2-5; TRBD1 matches at 8 bases. The CDR3 contains 12 residues. Germline CDR1 is SEHNR and CDR2 is FQNEAQ (reference sequence). The V and J ends lost 6 bases and 5 bases, in that order; junction bases with no gene match: 2. This CDR3 is CASRQGEETQYF. The CDR3 DNA sequence: TGTGCCAGCAGACAGGGGGAGGAGACCCAGTACTTC.

V and J are TRBV4-1 and TRBJ2-1; D is tentatively TRBD1 or TRBD2 (5 bases each). Germline V lookup: CDR1 MGHRA, CDR2 YSYEKL. V gave up 5 bases and J gave up 10 bases, with 15 bases separating them. The CDR3 runs to 13 residues. This CDR3 reads CASSKVGEREQFF. In DNA, the CDR3 is TGCGCCAGCAGCAAGGTAGGGGAGCGGGAGCAGTTCTTC.